The following is a T cell receptor (beta chain) sequence with its context. The source of the sample is a study of blood T cell repertoires in COVID-19. About the study: Sites in the United States, Italy and Spain provided acute and convalescent COVID-19 samples. The cDNA or gDNA used as material had been derived from T cells, B-cell-depleted T cells, or PBMCs.

Methods used by the authors: Nucleated cell counts were estimated from reference gene primer amplification. Using immunoSEQ multiplex PCR, the repertoire was profiled, and TCRdb retains in-frame clones only, with some absent. V and J calls and clone size are as listed in that table; D and trimming were resolved from the DNA. The sample has approximately 130,000 clones, 77% seen once. The CDR3 loop spans 15 amino acids. Germline-derived CDR1 and CDR2 are SGHTS and YDEGEE. Trimming left V 0 bases short and J 2 bases short, with 9 bases between. The chain uses TRBV5-8 and TRBJ2-1, with D hard to call. Sequencing input: peripheral blood. This TCR derives from a man of 80 years or more with acute or convalescent COVID-19. CDR3 protein: CASSLGTAAYNEQFF. The CDR3 region has the DNA TGTGCCAGCAGCTTGGGCACTGCCGCCTACAATGAGCAGTTCTTC.